Presented here are 2 T cell receptor beta chains from one specimen sequenced in a study of T cells in Graves' hyperthyroidism and ophthalmopathy (dated by TCRdb to the late 2010s). The library was generated by multiplex PCR. Sequenced using an Illumina HiSeq 2000. Amplification of TCR beta CDR3 regions was carried out from RNA transcripts. The first round of RT-PCR for the TCR CDR3 was performed with the HTBI primer set and the Qiagen OneStep RT-PCR kit. TCRdb itself trimmed the public reads at Q25 with fastp, ran MiXCR and retained productive beta chains. Identical CDR3 proteins give one entry, which carries the most common genes and DNA. This sample is represented by approximately 500,000 distinct CDR3 sequences; 46% of them were singletons. The ten largest clones take up more than 7.5% of the sample. The sequencing input was peripheral blood or thyroid tissue (not recorded which). The receptor source for this set is a woman younger than 35 with Graves' hyperthyroidism.

Ten or more counts support this clonotype. This chain joins TRBV29-1 and TRBJ1-1, with 7 bases that match TRBD1. Germline-derived CDR1 and CDR2 are SQVTM and ANQGSEA. The CDR3 consists of 11 residues. V was pared by 7 bases and J by 5 bases, with 4 bases of the junction left unmatched. The CDR3 DNA sequence: TGCAGCGCAACGGGACAGACTGAAGCTTTCTTT. Its translation: CSATGQTEAFF.

V usage is TRBV20-1 and J usage is TRBJ1-5, with D tentatively TRBD1 (6 bases). The V gene's germline CDR1 is DFQATT and CDR2 SNEGSKA (reference sequence). V was clipped by 4 bases and J by 7 bases, with 11 bases between them. This CDR3 spans 12 amino acids. CDR3 coding DNA: TGCAGTGCTAACAGGGATGAGCAGCCCCAGCATTTT. The encoded protein is CSANRDEQPQHF.